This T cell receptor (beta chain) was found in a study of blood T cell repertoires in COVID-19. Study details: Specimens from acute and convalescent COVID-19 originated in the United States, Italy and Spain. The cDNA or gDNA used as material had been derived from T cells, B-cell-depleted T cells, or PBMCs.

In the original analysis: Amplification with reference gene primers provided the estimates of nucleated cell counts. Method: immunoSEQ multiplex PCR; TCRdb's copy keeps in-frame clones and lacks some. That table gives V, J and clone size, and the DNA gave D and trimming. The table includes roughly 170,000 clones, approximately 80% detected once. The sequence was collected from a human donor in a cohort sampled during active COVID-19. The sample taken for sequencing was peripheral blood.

This chain's CDR3 is CASSSGQGRTDTQYF. The DNA of the CDR3 is TGCGCCAGCAGCTCTGGACAGGGGCGCACAGATACGCAGTATTTT. The chain recombines TRBV5-1 with TRBJ2-3, with 9 positions matching TRBD1. The V gene end was trimmed by 3 bases and the J gene end by 1 base; junction bases not matched to a gene: 3. The CDR3 extends over 15 amino acids. The V gene's germline CDR1 is SGHRS and CDR2 YFSETQ.